Reported below is one TCR beta chain. Clones were read by immunoSEQ multiplex PCR, and TCRdb kept only the in-frame ones, dropping some. The data contain a few hundred thousand clones, 88% of them singletons. The V gene's germline CDR1 is SEHNR and CDR2 FQNEAQ (reference sequence). The trim removed 8 bases at V and 4 bases at J, leaving 17 bases unmatched. The CDR3 loop spans 17 amino acids. Living in 20 to 30 US areas, the participants were between roughly 18 and 90 years of age. Assignments of participants to cohorts depended upon their own reported clinical history. The record originates from a study of blood T cell repertoires in COVID-19. Overall study: Recovery among Cohort 3 donors was established by two negative PCRs, clearance, or symptom resolution. COVID-19 samples from acute and convalescent phases originated in the United States, Italy and Spain.

The source of this sequence is a woman in her sixties or seventies in a cohort exposed to, infected with or recovered from COVID-19 (not recorded which). Sequenced material: PBMCs or T cells enriched from blood (not recorded which). The chain uses TRBV7-9 and TRBJ2-1, with TRBD1 identical over 7 bases. In DNA form, the CDR3 reads TGTGCCAGCCACCGTGGTTATCTCAAGACAGGGTACAATGAGCAGTTCTTC. Protein sequence: CASHRGYLKTGYNEQFF.